The clone carrying this T cell receptor beta chain was picked up many times. Its matching antigen is unknown. This specimen belongs to a study of CD8 T cells in ankylosing spondylitis. Each TCR beta library was made by quantitative 5'-RACE that incorporated molecular barcodes. A single record per CDR3 protein comes from TCRdb applying MiXCR to the 5' RACE reads. The sample lists a few hundred thousand distinct CDR3 sequences, more than 20% seen once, with approximately 15% in the top ten. Study observations and caveats: There was a TCR beta motif, made of several highly homologous variants, that appeared characteristic of ankylosing spondylitis blood.

The sample was blood, either unsorted or a sorted T cell fraction (not recorded which). The source of this sequence is a male donor with ankylosing spondylitis.

CDR3 amino acids: CSVEIQAAYEQYF. The CDR3 DNA follows: TGCAGCGTTGAGATACAGGCGGCCTACGAGCAGTACTTC. This chain connects TRBV29-1 to TRBJ2-7, with a tentative D call TRBD1 (5 bases). Deletions cut 3 bases from V and 2 bases from J, with 11 bases between. CDR3 size: 13 residues. CDR1 SQVTM and CDR2 ANQGSEA come from the germline V gene.